Listed below are T cell receptor beta chains from one sample, sequenced in a study of blood T cells in healthy people across ages. TCRdb reanalysed the 5' RACE reads using MiXCR and keeps one entry per CDR3 protein. The sample has hundreds of thousands of distinct CDR3 sequences, about 54% seen once; the top ten hold approximately 40%. Sequencing was done on a sample of blood. The receptors shown here come from a man aged 60 to 75 in good health. Each CDR3 is given with its conserved first and last residue. D genes are given only for firm matches. For some rows the clone size is stated as once, few or many, or as a class when expanded; others skip it.

clone size,D gene,V gene,J gene,CDR3 DNA,CDR3 protein
once,-,TRBV21-1,TRBJ2-7,TGTGTCAGCAGCAAAGGGGGACCCATCCTCCTCGAGCAGTACTTC,CVSSKGGPILLEQYF
-,TRBD2,TRBV6-1,TRBJ2-3,TGTGCCAGCATCGCGGCGGGGGGGCGGACAGATACGCAGTATTTT,CASIAAGGRTDTQYF
-,-,TRBV29-1,TRBJ2-3,TGCAGCGTTGGGTTGACCGGGTCCTCGAAGGATACGCAGTATTTT,CSVGLTGSSKDTQYF
-,-,TRBV5-6,TRBJ1-2,TGTGCCAGCAGCAGACAGGAACTCTATGGCTACACCTTC,CASSRQELYGYTF
-,TRBD1,TRBV6-2/TRBV6-3,TRBJ1-2,TGTGCCAGCAGTACCGGAGCAGGGGGTGCAGCTAACTATGGCTACACCTTC,CASSTGAGGAANYGYTF
-,-,TRBV7-2,TRBJ2-5,TGTGCCAGCAGCTTACGGGGGCGTAATCAGTTCTCGGAGACCCAGTACTTC,CASSLRGRNQFSETQYF
-,-,TRBV11-2,TRBJ1-2,TGTGCCAGCAGCTCGACCAGGGTCGGATATGGCTACACCTTC,CASSSTRVGYGYTF
-,TRBD2,TRBV12-3/TRBV12-4,TRBJ2-7,TGTGCCAGCAGTACGGTGGGGGGGATCACCTACGAGCAGTACTTC,CASSTVGGITYEQYF
-,TRBD1,TRBV20-1,TRBJ2-7,TGCAGTGCAACGGACAGGGGGCCTTACGAGCAGTACTTC,CSATDRGPYEQYF
once,-,TRBV7-9,TRBJ2-6,TGTGCCAGCAGATCCAGCGGATTTGGCTCTGGGGCCAACGTCCTGACTTTC,CASRSSGFGSGANVLTF
-,-,TRBV7-8,TRBJ1-2,TGTGCCAGCAGCTTAACTCGGGGCTTTAACTATGGCTACACCTTC,CASSLTRGFNYGYTF
many,-,TRBV5-1,TRBJ1-2,TGCGCCAGCAGCATCGTACCGGGCCTCCTCGATGGCTACACCTTC,CASSIVPGLLDGYTF
-,-,TRBV9,TRBJ1-2,TGTGCCAGCAGCTCACCTACCCAGTACTATGGCTACACCTTC,CASSSPTQYYGYTF
many,-,TRBV11-2,TRBJ2-4,TGTGCCAGCAGTTCCAAGTTAGCCAAAAACATTCAGTACTTC,CASSSKLAKNIQYF
few,-,TRBV4-2,TRBJ2-7,TGTGCCAGCAGCCAAGAGTTGGGCTTGGTGCAGTACTTC,CASSQELGLVQYF
few,TRBD2,TRBV6-1,TRBJ2-5,TGTGCCAGCAGTGAAATTCCGGGGGGCCAAGAGACCCAGTACTTC,CASSEIPGGQETQYF
once,TRBD1,TRBV29-1,TRBJ2-1,TGCAGCGGGGGGACAGATTACAATGAGCAGTTCTTC,CSGGTDYNEQFF
-,TRBD2,TRBV7-2,TRBJ2-5,TGTGCCAGCAGTACCAGCGGGGGCGGAGAGACCCAGTACTTC,CASSTSGGGETQYF
once,-,TRBV20-1,TRBJ1-2,TGCAGTGCTATAGGGGGACTAACCTATGGCTACACCTTC,CSAIGGLTYGYTF
-,TRBD1,TRBV6-6,TRBJ2-5,TGTGCCAGCAGTTATATCGACAGGGGGAGGGAGACCCAGTACTTC,CASSYIDRGRETQYF
few,-,TRBV3-1,TRBJ2-4,TGTGCCAGCAGCCATGCTGACAGAGGGGGAAACATTCAGTACTTC,CASSHADRGGNIQYF
few,TRBD2,TRBV7-9,TRBJ2-3,TGTGCCAGCAGCTACACCACTAGCGGGGGTAACACAGATACGCAGTATTTT,CASSYTTSGGNTDTQYF
-,-,TRBV7-2,TRBJ2-5,TGTGCCAGTAGCCCTCCCAGGGCTCACCAAGAGACCCAGTACTTC,CASSPPRAHQETQYF
once,-,TRBV10-1,TRBJ2-1,TGCGCCAGCAGTGAGTCTAGCGCCGACAATGAGCAGTTCTTC,CASSESSADNEQFF
few,TRBD2,TRBV29-1,TRBJ2-1,TGCAGCGTTGAACCTCTAGCGGGGGGGTCTAGTGAGCAGTTCTTC,CSVEPLAGGSSEQFF
-,-,TRBV2,TRBJ2-7,TGTGCCAGCAGTTATACCCCTAACTACGAGCAGTACTTC,CASSYTPNYEQYF
-,TRBD1,TRBV20-1,TRBJ1-2,TGCAGTGCCCCTACAGGGGACTATGGCTACACCTTC,CSAPTGDYGYTF
few,-,TRBV6-2/TRBV6-3,TRBJ1-6,TGTGCCAGCAGTTCTTCAAGGGCCGATAATTCACCCCTCCACTTT,CASSSSRADNSPLHF
-,-,TRBV20-1,TRBJ2-3,TGCAGTGCTAGGTGGGGGAGTTCCACAGATACGCAGTATTTT,CSARWGSSTDTQYF
-,-,TRBV29-1,TRBJ1-2,TGCAGCGTTGAAAGGCCGCCCGGAAACTATGGCTACACCTTC,CSVERPPGNYGYTF